One sample yielded the 31 T cell receptor beta chains listed below, sequenced in a study of identifying expanded T cells in peripheral blood. TCRdb's table, derived via immunoSEQ multiplex PCR, lists solely in-frame clones and lacks some. Among 50,000 to 65,000 clones listed, approximately 89% were seen once. The material sequenced was blood. The receptor source for this set is a person aged 18-70 years in good health.

J is TRBJ1-1 and V is TRBV5-1; unclear D gene. V was cut by 7 bases and J by 1 base, with 11 bases left in between. In germline, CDR1 is SGHRS, CDR2 YFSETQ. This CDR3 has 13 residues. Written as DNA, the CDR3 is TGCGCCAGCGGACGAGGAGGGAACACTGAAGCTTTCTTT. It specifies CASGRGGNTEAFF.

The chain couples TRBV11-1 to TRBJ2-1; no reliable D call. Trimming cost V 0 bases and J 3 bases, with 9 bases left between them. The CDR3 extends over 15 amino acids. The germline CDR1 and CDR2 sequences are SGHAT and FQDESV (reference sequence). CDR3: CASSLARSSYNEQFF. CDR3 sequence (DNA): TGTGCCAGCAGCTTAGCCCGTAGTAGCTACAATGAGCAGTTCTTC.

V and J are TRBV7-9 and TRBJ2-7; D may be TRBD1 or TRBD2 (5 bases each). The V gene's germline CDR1 is SEHNR and CDR2 FQNEAQ (reference sequence). This CDR3 spans 19 amino acids. The ends were cut back, 2 bases at V and 6 bases at J, with 29 bases in the middle. The CDR3 is CASSLWGRTQLRDRGEQYF. As DNA, the CDR3 is TGTGCCAGCAGCTTATGGGGCCGCACCCAACTACGAGACCGGGGCGAGCAGTACTTC.

This chain connects TRBV4-1 to TRBJ2-1; tentative D call: TRBD1 (6 bases). CDR1 and CDR2 (germline): MGHRA, YSYEKL. V lost 1 base and J 4 bases, leaving 8 bases between the germline ends. The CDR3 consists of 14 residues. In nucleotides, the CDR3 is TGCGCCAGCAGCCAAGGGGGGCTTTACAATGAGCAGTTCTTC. Amino acid sequence: CASSQGGLYNEQFF.

The chain has TRBV7-9 and TRBJ2-1; 8 positions match TRBD2. Trimming took 1 base from V and 6 from J; bases not matched to a gene: 5. The germline gives CDR1 SEHNR, CDR2 FQNEAQ (reference sequence). The CDR3 runs to 15 residues. This CDR3 is CASSLGRTSLNEQFF. The CDR3 region has the DNA TGTGCCAGCAGCTTAGGTCGGACTAGCCTCAATGAGCAGTTCTTC.

This chain uses TRBV29-1 with TRBJ2-5, with 7 bases lining up with TRBD2. The V and J ends lost 0 bases and 1 base, in that order; junction bases with no gene match: 11. CDR3 size: 17 residues. Germline loops: CDR1 SQVTM, CDR2 ANQGSEA. CDR3 nucleotide sequence: TGCAGCGTTGAAGATCTTGGGGTGTCTAGCGGCCAAGAGACCCAGTACTTC. This sequence encodes CSVEDLGVSSGQETQYF. The full variable domain, in which reference TRBV29-1 and TRBJ2-5 provide the parts outside the CDR3, is SAVISQKPSRDICQRGTSLTIQCQVDSQVTMMFWYRQQPGQSLTLIATANQGSEATYESGFVIDKFPISRPNLTFSTLTVSNMSPEDSSIYLCSVEDLGVSSGQETQYFGPGTRLLVL.

The V call is TRBV2, the J call TRBJ2-5; D unclear. Trimming stripped 5 bases from V and 6 bases from J, with 7 bases between. The germline V gene encodes CDR1 SNHLY and CDR2 FYNNEI. The CDR3 spans 11 residues. CDR3 DNA: TGTGCCAGCAGTCCCGGAAAGACCCAGTACTTC. Its protein is CASSPGKTQYF. Filled out from reference TRBV2 and TRBJ2-5, the complete variable domain reads EPEVTQTPSHQVTQMGQEVILRCVPISNHLYFYWYRQILGQKVEFLVSFYNNEISEKSEIFDDQFSVERPDGSNFTLKIRSTKLEDSAMYFCASSPGKTQYFGPGTRLLVL.

This sequence joins TRBV5-6 and TRBJ2-1; 9 nucleotides agree with TRBD2. This CDR3 region has 14 residues. V trimming: 2 bases; J trimming: 4 bases; junction bases outside the gene matches: 1. From germline, CDR1 is SGHDT and CDR2 YYEEEE. CDR3 DNA: TGTGCCAGCAGCTTAACTAGCGGGTACAATGAGCAGTTCTTC. Translated, it gives CASSLTSGYNEQFF.

The chain is built from TRBV19 and TRBJ1-1; 9 bases align to TRBD1. Per the germline V gene, CDR1 is LNHDA and CDR2 is SQIVND (reference sequence). Losses at the gene ends were 5 bases for V and 8 bases for J; bases not matched to a gene: 3. CDR3 size: 12 residues. As DNA, the CDR3 is TGTGCCAGTAGTGGACAGGGGTTCGAAGCTTTCTTT. Amino acid sequence: CASSGQGFEAFF.

This chain connects TRBV11-3 to TRBJ2-2, with unresolved D. V was cut by 3 bases and J by 1 base, with 9 bases left in between. Germline values: CDR1 SGHNT, CDR2 YENEEA. The length of the CDR3 is 15 residues. CDR3: CASSFTAWNTGELFF. The CDR3 region has the DNA TGTGCCAGCAGCTTTACGGCCTGGAACACCGGGGAGCTGTTTTTT.

The V gene is TRBV6-5, the J gene TRBJ1-2; D is unresolved. Trimming removed 8 bases from V and 8 bases from J, with 15 bases in between. CDR3 length equals 12 residues. Germline V gene sequence: CDR1 MNHEY, CDR2 SVGAGI. The DNA of the CDR3 is TGTGCCAGCTGGTCCGGAATGGGGGGCTACACCTTC. Translating gives CASWSGMGGYTF.

The chain combines TRBV6-5 with TRBJ2-3; 10 nucleotides align to TRBD2. CDR3 length equals 15 residues. From germline, CDR1 is MNHEY and CDR2 SVGAGI. V was clipped by 6 bases and J by 7 bases; unmatched bases: 10. The chain's CDR3 is CASRPQSSGGHTQYF. CDR3 nucleotides: TGTGCCAGCAGGCCACAATCTAGCGGGGGACATACGCAGTATTTT.

The chain combines TRBV13 with TRBJ2-1, with D maybe TRBD2 (5 bases). The V end was cut by 0 bases, the J end by 0 bases, with 9 bases between. The CDR3 spans 16 residues. CDR1 and CDR2 from the germline V gene are PRHDT and FYEKMQ (reference sequence). CDR3 nucleotide sequence: TGTGCCAGCAGCTTAGGTCAGCGGAGCTCCTACAATGAGCAGTTCTTC. Translating gives CASSLGQRSSYNEQFF.

The chain combines TRBV9 with TRBJ1-6; D ambiguous. The germline V gene encodes CDR1 SGDLS and CDR2 YYNGEE. Trimming took 1 base from V and 8 from J, leaving 10 bases between them. The CDR3 is 14 residues long. In DNA form, the CDR3 reads TGTGCCAGCAGCGTAAGAGGGAGGGATTCACCCCTCCACTTT. Protein: CASSVRGRDSPLHF.

This clone has a single count. V gene TRBV27 combines with J gene TRBJ2-7; TRBD2 is a possible D gene (5 bases). CDR3 length equals 15 residues. The ends were cut back, 0 bases at V and 3 bases at J, with 12 bases in the middle. The V gene's germline CDR1 is MNHEY and CDR2 SMNVEV (reference sequence). DNA of the CDR3: TGTGCCAGCAGTTTATCCCCGGGGAGCTTCTACGAGCAGTACTTC. Protein sequence: CASSLSPGSFYEQYF.

This chain uses TRBV20-1 with TRBJ2-7; D gene unclear. This CDR3 comprises 11 residues. With 6 bases removed from V and 7 bases from J, the gap between germline ends came to 13 bases. CDR1 and CDR2 from the germline V gene are DFQATT and SNEGSKA (reference sequence). CDR3 region: CSALDGPEQYF. CDR3 sequence (DNA): TGCAGTGCCCTGGACGGCCCTGAGCAGTACTTC.

V usage is TRBV5-4 and J usage is TRBJ2-5; TRBD1 matches 7 bases. Germline V CDR1 and CDR2: SGHNT, YYREEE (reference sequence). The CDR3 is made up of 14 amino acids. J gave up 1 base and V 4 bases, and 4 bases lay outside the gene matches. The CDR3 DNA follows: TGTGCCAGCAGCGCTGACAGGGTCCAAGAGACCCAGTACTTC. This encodes CASSADRVQETQYF.

The chain is built from TRBV19 and TRBJ1-1, with D possibly TRBD1 on 6 matching bases. V lost 3 bases to trimming and J lost 6 bases, with 20 bases between them. In germline, CDR1 is LNHDA, CDR2 SQIVND (reference sequence). CDR3 length: 16 residues. Here the CDR3 DNA reads TGTGCCAGTAGTATTGGAGTCGGGCGGGGGCTCCCTGAAGCTTTCTTT. It yields the protein CASSIGVGRGLPEAFF.

The chain links TRBV4-2 to TRBJ1-2; the D gene is possibly TRBD1 (6 bases). The germline gives CDR1 LGHNA, CDR2 YNFKEQ. Trimming shortened V by 2 bases and J by 2 bases, and 12 bases separated the two germline ends. This CDR3 has 15 residues. CDR3 region: CASSQSQGPNYGYTF. In nucleotides, the CDR3 is TGTGCCAGCAGCCAATCTCAGGGGCCAAACTATGGCTACACCTTC.

The chain combines TRBV13 with TRBJ2-1; the D is unclear. Germline V lookup: CDR1 PRHDT, CDR2 FYEKMQ (reference sequence). Trimming removed 1 base from V and 8 bases from J, with 12 bases in between. The CDR3 consists of 14 residues. CDR3 sequence reads: CASSLVHRNDEQFF. CDR3 nucleotide sequence: TGTGCCAGCAGCTTAGTACACCGGAACGATGAGCAGTTCTTC.

The chain recombines TRBV9 with TRBJ1-1; 8 positions match TRBD1. The CDR3 sequence is 13 residues long. V lost 0 bases and J lost 7; bases outside the gene matches: 2. Looked up from germline, CDR1 is SGDLS and CDR2 is YYNGEE. The CDR3 loop reads CASSVAGTGEAFF. CDR3 coding DNA: TGTGCCAGCAGCGTAGCTGGGACAGGTGAAGCTTTCTTT.

The chain uses TRBV5-6 and TRBJ2-7; the match to TRBD2 covers 9 bases. Germline V gene lookup returns CDR1 SGHDT and CDR2 YYEEEE. V shed 1 base and J 5 bases; nucleotides not matched to a gene: 10. CDR3 length: 16 amino acids. For the CDR3, the DNA is TGTGCCAGCAGCTTGTACGTCCTAGCGGGACTTCACGAGCAGTACTTC. The encoded protein is CASSLYVLAGLHEQYF.

The CDR3 protein is CASGRDQPQHF. The CDR3, as DNA: TGTGCCAGCGGGAGGGATCAGCCCCAGCATTTT. V usage is TRBV6-6 and J usage is TRBJ1-5; D is ambiguous. This CDR3 spans 11 amino acids. Trimming took 8 bases from V and 5 from J, leaving 7 bases between them. Germline CDR1 and CDR2: MNHNY and SVGAGI (reference sequence).

The genes are TRBV28 and TRBJ2-7; D is possibly TRBD1 (5 bases). Germline V gene lookup returns CDR1 MDHEN and CDR2 SYDVKM. The CDR3 totals 11 residues. V gave up 4 bases and J gave up 7 bases, with 8 bases separating them. This CDR3 is CASSYWTEQYF. The CDR3 DNA reads TGTGCCAGCAGTTATTGGACAGAGCAGTACTTC.

V is TRBV6-1 and J is TRBJ1-5; TRBD1 aligns across 8 bases. CDR1 is MNHNS and CDR2 is SASEGT in the germline V gene. Losses at the gene ends were 1 base for V and 5 bases for J; bases not matched to a gene: 4. The CDR3 is made up of 15 amino acids. CDR3 residues: CASSEGTGTHQPQHF. In DNA, the CDR3 is TGTGCCAGCAGTGAAGGGACAGGGACCCATCAGCCCCAGCATTTT.

For the CDR3, the DNA is TGTGCCAGCAGAATATATCAGGCTAACTATGGCTACACCTTC. Translation gives CASRIYQANYGYTF. The rearrangement uses TRBV13 and TRBJ1-2; no clear D. This CDR3 is built from 14 residues. V lost 6 bases to trimming and J lost 0 bases, with 11 bases between them. The V gene's germline CDR1 is PRHDT and CDR2 FYEKMQ (reference sequence).

The V gene is TRBV19, the J gene TRBJ1-5, with TRBD1 as a possible D gene (5 bases). Germline CDR1 reads LNHDA; CDR2 reads SQIVND (reference sequence). The ends were cut back, 3 bases at V and 5 bases at J, with 14 bases in the middle. The CDR3 sequence is 15 residues long. The CDR3 here is CASSIAWGTDQPQHF. For the CDR3, the DNA is TGTGCCAGTAGTATTGCGTGGGGGACGGATCAGCCCCAGCATTTT.

The chain couples TRBV4-2 to TRBJ2-5; 7 bases map to TRBD2. The CDR3 runs to 16 residues. Trimming took 0 bases from V and 5 from J; bases not matched to a gene: 9. Germline assignment: CDR1 LGHNA and CDR2 YNFKEQ. CDR3 protein: CASSQEGGGSRETQYF. CDR3 sequence (DNA): TGTGCCAGCAGCCAAGAAGGTGGCGGGAGCAGGGAGACCCAGTACTTC.

This chain joins TRBV7-2 and TRBJ2-7; the match to TRBD1 covers 11 bases. The germline CDR1 and CDR2 sequences are SGHTA and FQGNSA. CDR3 size: 14 residues. V trimming: 5 bases; J trimming: 7 bases; junction bases outside the gene matches: 7. The CDR3 coding sequence is TGTGCCAGCAGCCCAGGACAGGGGGCGGGAGAGCAGTACTTC. Protein sequence: CASSPGQGAGEQYF.

The chain carries TRBV6-5 and TRBJ1-2; 9 nucleotides align to TRBD1. CDR1 and CDR2 (germline): MNHEY, SVGAGI. Germline trimming cut 6 bases from V and 6 bases from J; bases unmatched to any gene: 5. The CDR3 consists of 13 residues. CDR3 nucleotide sequence: TGTGCCAGCAGGCGCCGGGACAGGGATGGCTACACCTTC. This translates into CASRRRDRDGYTF.

V is TRBV14 and J is TRBJ2-7; D is undetermined. This CDR3 comprises 11 residues. CDR1 is SGHDN and CDR2 is FVKESK in the germline V gene. With 6 bases removed from V and 1 base from J, the gap between germline ends came to 4 bases. The CDR3 region has the DNA TGTGCCAGCAGGGGATCCTACGAGCAGTACTTC. Amino acids: CASRGSYEQYF.